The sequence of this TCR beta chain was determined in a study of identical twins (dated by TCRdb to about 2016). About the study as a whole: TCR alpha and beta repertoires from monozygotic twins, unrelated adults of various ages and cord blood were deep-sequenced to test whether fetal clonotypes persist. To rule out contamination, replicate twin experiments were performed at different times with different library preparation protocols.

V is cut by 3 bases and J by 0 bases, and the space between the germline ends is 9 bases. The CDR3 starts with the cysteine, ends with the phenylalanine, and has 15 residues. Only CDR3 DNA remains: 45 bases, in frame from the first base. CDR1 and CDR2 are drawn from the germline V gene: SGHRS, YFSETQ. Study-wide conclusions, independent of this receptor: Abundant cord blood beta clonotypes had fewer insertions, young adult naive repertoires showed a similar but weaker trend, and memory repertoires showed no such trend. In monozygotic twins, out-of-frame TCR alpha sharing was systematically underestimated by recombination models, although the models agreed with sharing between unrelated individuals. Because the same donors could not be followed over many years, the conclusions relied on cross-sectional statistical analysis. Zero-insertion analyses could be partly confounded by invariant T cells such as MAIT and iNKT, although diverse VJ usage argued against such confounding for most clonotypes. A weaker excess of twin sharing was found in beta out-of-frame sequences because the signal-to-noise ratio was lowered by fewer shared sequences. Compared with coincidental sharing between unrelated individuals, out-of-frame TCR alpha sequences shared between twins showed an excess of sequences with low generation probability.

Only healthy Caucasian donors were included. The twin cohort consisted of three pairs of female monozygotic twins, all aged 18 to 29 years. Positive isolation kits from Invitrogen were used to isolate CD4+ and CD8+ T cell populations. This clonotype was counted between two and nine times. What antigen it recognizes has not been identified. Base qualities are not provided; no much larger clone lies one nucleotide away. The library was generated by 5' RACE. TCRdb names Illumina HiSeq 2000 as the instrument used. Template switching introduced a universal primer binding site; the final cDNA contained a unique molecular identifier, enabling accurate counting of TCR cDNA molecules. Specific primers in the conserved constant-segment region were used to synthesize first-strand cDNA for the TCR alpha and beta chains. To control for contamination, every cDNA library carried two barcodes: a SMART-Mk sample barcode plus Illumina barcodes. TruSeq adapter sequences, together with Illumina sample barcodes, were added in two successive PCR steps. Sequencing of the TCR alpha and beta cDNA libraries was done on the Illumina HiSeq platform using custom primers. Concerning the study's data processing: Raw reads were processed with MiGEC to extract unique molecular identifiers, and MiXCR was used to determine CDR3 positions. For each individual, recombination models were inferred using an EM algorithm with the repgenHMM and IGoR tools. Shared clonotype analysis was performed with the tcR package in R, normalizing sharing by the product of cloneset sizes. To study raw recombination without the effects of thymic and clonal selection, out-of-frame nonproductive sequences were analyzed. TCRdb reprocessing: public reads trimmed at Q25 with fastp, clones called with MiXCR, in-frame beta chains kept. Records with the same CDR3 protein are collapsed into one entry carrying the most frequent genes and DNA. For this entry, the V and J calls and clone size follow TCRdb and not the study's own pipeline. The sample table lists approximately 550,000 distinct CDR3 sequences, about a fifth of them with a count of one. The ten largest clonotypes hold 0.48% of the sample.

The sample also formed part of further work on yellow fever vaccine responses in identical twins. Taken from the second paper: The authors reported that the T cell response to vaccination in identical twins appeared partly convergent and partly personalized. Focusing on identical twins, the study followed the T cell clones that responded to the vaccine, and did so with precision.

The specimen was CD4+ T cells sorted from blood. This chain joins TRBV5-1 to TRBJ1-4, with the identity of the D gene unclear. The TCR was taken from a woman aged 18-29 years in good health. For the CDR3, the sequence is CASSSIGATNEKLFF. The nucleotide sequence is TGCGCCAGCAGCTCTATCGGTGCAACTAATGAAAAACTGTTTTTT.